This entry concerns a single T cell receptor beta chain. Germline V CDR1 and CDR2: MNHEY, SVGAGI. This CDR3 spans 14 amino acids. V lost 6 bases, J lost 10 bases, and 16 bases lay in between. This sample is part of a study of shared clonotypes between healthy human individuals. Only in-frame clones appear in the TCRdb table, and some are missing; sequencing was by immunoSEQ multiplex PCR. The sample holds 2.5 million or so clones, approximately 92% seen once. The receptor was derived from a man aged 18-30 years in good health. This sequence joins TRBV6-5 and TRBJ1-6; a possible D gene is TRBD1 (5 bases). Specimen: naive CD4+ T cells sorted from blood. Subset meaning: CD45RA+ positively selected. The CDR3 loop reads CASSYGRGSSPLHF. CDR3 DNA: TGTGCCAGCAGCTACGGGCGGGGGAGCTCACCCCTCCACTTT.